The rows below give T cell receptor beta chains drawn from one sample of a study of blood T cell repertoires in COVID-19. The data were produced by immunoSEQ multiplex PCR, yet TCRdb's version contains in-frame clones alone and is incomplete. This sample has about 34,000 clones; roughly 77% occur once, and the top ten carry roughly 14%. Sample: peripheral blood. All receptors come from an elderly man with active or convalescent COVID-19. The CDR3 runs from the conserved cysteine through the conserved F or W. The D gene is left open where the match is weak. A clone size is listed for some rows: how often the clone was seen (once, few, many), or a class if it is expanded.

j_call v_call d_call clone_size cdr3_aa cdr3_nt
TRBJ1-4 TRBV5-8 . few CASRMTGLTNEKLFF TGTGCCAGCAGGATGACAGGCCTAACTAATGAAAAACTGTTTTTT
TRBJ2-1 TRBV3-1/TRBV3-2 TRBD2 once CASSEGLAGASDEQFF TGTGCCAGCTCCGAGGGACTAGCGGGAGCCAGTGATGAGCAGTTCTTC
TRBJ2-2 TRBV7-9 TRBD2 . CASSWTSGYTGELFF TGTGCCAGCAGCTGGACTAGCGGATACACCGGGGAGCTGTTTTTT
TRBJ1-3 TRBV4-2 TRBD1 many CASSQEGTGPNTIYF TGTGCCAGCAGCCAAGAGGGGACAGGGCCAAACACCATATATTTT
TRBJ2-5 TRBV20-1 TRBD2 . CSASNLAGGYLEETQYF TGCAGTGCTAGTAATCTAGCGGGAGGATATTTGGAAGAGACCCAGTACTTC
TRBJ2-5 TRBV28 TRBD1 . CASSLVDRGQTQYF TGTGCCAGCAGTTTGGTGGACAGGGGACAGACCCAGTACTTC
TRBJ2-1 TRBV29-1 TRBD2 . CSVEHRRLTGTSGRDEQFF TGCAGCGTTGAACATCGTAGACTAACCGGGACTAGCGGGAGAGATGAGCAGTTCTTC
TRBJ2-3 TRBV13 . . CASRGDSFLVQDTQYF TGTGCCAGCCGCGGGGACAGTTTTTTAGTTCAAGATACGCAGTATTTT
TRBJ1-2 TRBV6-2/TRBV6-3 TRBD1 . CASSWTGDDGYTF TGTGCCAGCAGTTGGACAGGGGATGATGGCTACACCTTC
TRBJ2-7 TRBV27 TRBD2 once CASSLVSSGKYEQYF TGTGCCAGCAGTTTAGTGTCTAGCGGGAAATACGAGCAGTACTTC
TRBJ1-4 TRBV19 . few CASNGRADEKLFF TGTGCCAGTAACGGCAGGGCGGATGAAAAACTGTTTTTT
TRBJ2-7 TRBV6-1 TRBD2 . CASSENGAGGAYEQYF TGTGCCAGCAGTGAAAACGGAGCGGGAGGAGCCTACGAGCAGTACTTC
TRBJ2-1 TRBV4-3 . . CASSRKELSTFHEQFF TGCGCCAGCAGCCGGAAGGAGCTCTCTACGTTTCATGAGCAGTTCTTC
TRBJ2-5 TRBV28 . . CASSFSSRAETQYF TGTGCCAGCAGTTTCTCCTCCCGAGCGGAGACCCAGTACTTC
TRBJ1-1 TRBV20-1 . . CSALNTEAFF TGCAGTGCCTTAAACACTGAAGCTTTCTTT
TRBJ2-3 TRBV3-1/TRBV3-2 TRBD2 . CASSQEGLAGVSDTQYF TGTGCCAGCAGCCAAGAGGGACTAGCGGGAGTATCAGATACGCAGTATTTT
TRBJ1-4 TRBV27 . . CASSWSGRRNEKLFF TGTGCCAGCAGTTGGAGCGGCAGGCGAAATGAAAAACTGTTTTTT
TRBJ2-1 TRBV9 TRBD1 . CASTDRADNEQFF TGTGCCAGCACCGACAGGGCGGACAATGAGCAGTTCTTC
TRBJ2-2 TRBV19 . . CASSIEVASGTNTGELFF TGTGCCAGTAGTATAGAGGTCGCCAGCGGGACAAACACCGGGGAGCTGTTTTTT
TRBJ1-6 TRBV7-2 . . CASSAPPGMRNSPLHF TGTGCCAGCAGCGCACCTCCAGGGATGCGGAATTCACCCCTCCACTTT
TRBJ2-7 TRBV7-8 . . CASSLIGSYEQYF TGTGCCAGCAGCTTAATCGGCTCCTACGAGCAGTACTTC
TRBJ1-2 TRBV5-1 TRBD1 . CASSKSTGGALDGYTF TGCGCCAGCAGCAAATCGACAGGGGGCGCGTTAGATGGCTACACCTTC
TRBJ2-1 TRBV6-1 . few CASSEALRSSYNEQFF TGTGCCAGCAGTGAAGCCCTCCGGAGCTCCTACAATGAGCAGTTCTTC
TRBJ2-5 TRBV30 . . CAWSVYGETQYF TGTGCCTGGAGTGTGTACGGGGAGACCCAGTACTTC
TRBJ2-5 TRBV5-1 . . CASSRDIMETQYF TGCGCCAGCAGCAGGGACATTATGGAGACCCAGTACTTC
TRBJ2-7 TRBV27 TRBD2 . CASKTSGSHNEQYF TGTGCCAGCAAAACCAGCGGGAGTCACAACGAGCAGTACTTC